This TCR beta chain is from a study of CD8+CD57+ T cells in acquired aplastic anemia. Genomic DNA was employed as the template in profiling TCR beta VDJ and CDR3. From the reads, TCRdb called clonotypes with MiXCR, one entry per CDR3 protein. This table has around 80,000 distinct CDR3 sequences, under 80% appearing once. Patients selected for sequencing had displayed CD8+CD57+ cell expansion by flow cytometry. CDR1 is SGHRS and CDR2 is YFSETQ in the germline V gene. The CDR3 runs to 15 residues. With 1 base removed from V and 2 bases from J, the gap between germline ends came to 13 bases. Sequencing was carried out using sorted CD4+, CD8+, or CD8+CD57+ T cells (not recorded which) from PBMCs. This sequence originates from a human donor with aplastic anemia. V usage is TRBV5-1 and J usage is TRBJ2-7, with a possible D match to TRBD2 (5 bases). Written as DNA, the CDR3 is TGCGCCAGCAGCTTGTGGGGAGCTTCAACCTACGAGCAGTACTTC. Amino acid sequence: CASSLWGASTYEQYF.